The T cell receptor beta chain under discussion was sequenced for a study of beta chain features in type 1 diabetes. Points from the study as a whole: Moderately but significantly shorter TCRB CDR3s were found in Type 1 diabetes patients in all four CD4+ subsets.

The germline gives CDR1 MNHEY, CDR2 SMNVEV (reference sequence). Trimming removed 6 bases at V and 1 base at J, with 16 bases between. The CDR3 contains 16 residues. Investigators reverse transcribed all isolated RNA, so they sequenced expressed TCRB transcripts. Data came from immunoSEQ multiplex PCR; TCRdb stores just in-frame clones and leaves some out. Of roughly 290,000 clones listed, 7.5% to 9.5% are singletons. The sample holds a few counts of this clone. Its target is not known. Sorting with CD45RO/CCR7/CD25/CD127/CD95/CD27 yielded naive, central memory, regulatory and stem-like memory CD4+ cells.

Sequenced: central memory CD4+ T cells from blood. This clonotype was obtained from a woman under 30 in good health. V gene TRBV27 combines with J gene TRBJ2-1, with a possible D match to TRBD1 (5 bases). CDR3 protein: CASSPKYRQSYNEQFF. CDR3 nucleotide sequence: TGTGCCAGCAGCCCGAAGTACAGGCAATCCTACAATGAGCAGTTCTTC.